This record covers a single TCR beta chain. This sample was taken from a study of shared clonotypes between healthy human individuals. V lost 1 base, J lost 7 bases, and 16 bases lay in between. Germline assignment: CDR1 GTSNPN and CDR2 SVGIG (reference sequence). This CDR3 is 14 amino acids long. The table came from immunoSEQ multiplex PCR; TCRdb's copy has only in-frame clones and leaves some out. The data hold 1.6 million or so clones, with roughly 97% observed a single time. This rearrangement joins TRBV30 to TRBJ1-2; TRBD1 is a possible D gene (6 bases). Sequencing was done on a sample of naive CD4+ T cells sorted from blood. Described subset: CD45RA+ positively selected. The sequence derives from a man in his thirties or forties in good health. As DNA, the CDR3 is TGTGCCTGGAGTGGGGGGGCAGGGAGCTCTGGCTACACCTTC. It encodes CAWSGGAGSSGYTF.